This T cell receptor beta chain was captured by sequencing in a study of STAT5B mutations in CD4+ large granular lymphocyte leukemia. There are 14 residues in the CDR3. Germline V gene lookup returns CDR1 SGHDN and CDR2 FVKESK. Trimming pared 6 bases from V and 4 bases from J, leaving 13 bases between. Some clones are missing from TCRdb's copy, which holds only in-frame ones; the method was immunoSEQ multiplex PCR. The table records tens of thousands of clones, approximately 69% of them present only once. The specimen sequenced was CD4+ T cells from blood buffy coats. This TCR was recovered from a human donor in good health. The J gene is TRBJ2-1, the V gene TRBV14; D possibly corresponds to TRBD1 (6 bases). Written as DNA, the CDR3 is TGTGCCAGCAGGGGCAGGGGAGATTACAATGAGCAGTTCTTC. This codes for CASRGRGDYNEQFF.